The clone carrying this T cell receptor (beta chain) is a singleton in its sample. This entry is derived from a study of blood T cell repertoires in COVID-19. The wider study: Specimens from acute and convalescent COVID-19 originated in the United States, Italy and Spain. PBMCs, B-cell-depleted T cells, or T cells provided the cDNA or gDNA that made up the material.

Trimming cost V 2 bases and J 3 bases; bases outside gene matches: 4. The germline CDR1 and CDR2 sequences are SNHLY and FYNNEI. This CDR3 has 14 amino acids. In the study's own analysis: Reference gene primer amplification in the assay estimated nucleated cell counts. Sequencing used immunoSEQ multiplex PCR; TCRdb keeps in-frame clones, though not all of them. That table furnishes V, J and clone size, whereas the DNA furnished D and trimming. Here the sample spans some 220,000 clones, 70% to 85% being singletons. Sequenced: peripheral blood. The TCR was taken from a man over 45 with active or convalescent COVID-19. This sequence joins TRBV2 and TRBJ2-7; 7 bases map to TRBD1. The CDR3 bases are TGTGCCAGCAGTGAACAGGGGGAGCTCTACGAGCAGTACTTC. Protein: CASSEQGELYEQYF. The entire variable domain, with the rest obtained from reference TRBV2 and TRBJ2-7, is as follows: EPEVTQTPSHQVTQMGQEVILRCVPISNHLYFYWYRQILGQKVEFLVSFYNNEISEKSEIFDDQFSVERPDGSNFTLKIRSTKLEDSAMYFCASSEQGELYEQYFGPGTRLTVT.